The rows below give T cell receptor beta chains drawn from one sample of a study of shared clonotypes between healthy human individuals. TCRdb keeps only in-frame clones here, not all; method: immunoSEQ multiplex PCR. The sample has about 1,800,000 clones, about 95% seen once. The material sequenced was naive CD8+ T cells sorted from blood. These receptors all stem from a man aged 18 to 29 in good health. Both conserved end residues are part of each CDR3. D genes are given only for firm matches.

j_call: TRBJ2-3
v_call: TRBV27
d_call: NA
cdr3_aa: CASTQVAGLPDTQYF
cdr3_nt: TGTGCCAGCACCCAGGTGGCAGGCCTACCAGATACGCAGTATTTT

j_call: TRBJ2-5
v_call: TRBV13
d_call: NA
cdr3_aa: CASSFGRAKTQYF
cdr3_nt: TGTGCCAGCAGCTTCGGGAGAGCCAAGACCCAGTACTTC

j_call: TRBJ1-4
v_call: TRBV19
d_call: NA
cdr3_aa: CASSMSGAPNEKLFF
cdr3_nt: TGTGCCAGTAGTATGTCAGGGGCCCCTAATGAAAAACTGTTTTTT

j_call: TRBJ2-5
v_call: TRBV6-5
d_call: NA
cdr3_aa: CASSSLTSWETQYF
cdr3_nt: TGTGCCAGCAGTTCCCTAACTAGTTGGGAGACCCAGTACTTC

j_call: TRBJ2-1
v_call: TRBV5-1
d_call: TRBD1
cdr3_aa: CASSLVGGPYNEQFF
cdr3_nt: TGCGCCAGCAGCTTGGTAGGGGGCCCCTACAATGAGCAGTTCTTC

j_call: TRBJ2-7
v_call: TRBV10-2
d_call: TRBD1
cdr3_aa: CASSVPGQGTYEQYF
cdr3_nt: TGCGCCAGCAGTGTACCGGGACAGGGAACCTACGAGCAGTACTTC

j_call: TRBJ2-7
v_call: TRBV5-1
d_call: TRBD1
cdr3_aa: CASSFGDSSYEQYF
cdr3_nt: TGCGCCAGCAGCTTTGGGGACAGCTCCTACGAGCAGTACTTC

j_call: TRBJ2-3
v_call: TRBV6-6
d_call: NA
cdr3_aa: CASSSGLTDTQYF
cdr3_nt: TGTGCCAGCAGTTCTGGACTAACAGATACGCAGTATTTT

j_call: TRBJ1-1
v_call: TRBV9
d_call: NA
cdr3_aa: CASSVVPIPGPETEAFF
cdr3_nt: TGTGCCAGCAGCGTAGTTCCCATCCCGGGTCCTGAAACTGAAGCTTTCTTT

j_call: TRBJ2-7
v_call: TRBV16
d_call: TRBD1
cdr3_aa: CASSRGQGSYEQYF
cdr3_nt: TGTGCCAGCAGCCGCGGACAGGGGTCCTACGAGCAGTACTTC

j_call: TRBJ2-6
v_call: TRBV5-4
d_call: NA
cdr3_aa: CASSFGGANVLTF
cdr3_nt: TGTGCCAGCAGCTTTGGTGGGGCCAACGTCCTGACTTTC

j_call: TRBJ1-1
v_call: TRBV21-1
d_call: NA
cdr3_aa: CASRMGVEVNTEAFF
cdr3_nt: TGTGCCAGCAGAATGGGGGTGGAGGTCAACACTGAAGCTTTCTTT

j_call: TRBJ1-2
v_call: TRBV15
d_call: NA
cdr3_aa: CATAENPEASGYGYTF
cdr3_nt: TGTGCCACCGCGGAGAACCCAGAGGCCTCGGGCTATGGCTACACCTTC

j_call: TRBJ2-7
v_call: TRBV4-1
d_call: NA
cdr3_aa: CASSHFDSYEQYF
cdr3_nt: TGCGCCAGCAGCCACTTTGACTCTTACGAGCAGTACTTC

j_call: TRBJ1-5
v_call: TRBV9
d_call: NA
cdr3_aa: CASSTGTSNQPQHF
cdr3_nt: TGTGCCAGCAGCACCGGGACGTCTAATCAGCCCCAGCATTTT

j_call: TRBJ2-7
v_call: TRBV2
d_call: NA
cdr3_aa: CASSPGQGFSYEQYF
cdr3_nt: TGTGCCAGCAGCCCCGGGCAGGGTTTCTCCTACGAGCAGTACTTC

j_call: TRBJ2-7
v_call: TRBV29-1
d_call: NA
cdr3_aa: CSVYREGSYEQYF
cdr3_nt: TGCAGCGTGTACAGGGAGGGGAGCTACGAGCAGTACTTC

j_call: TRBJ2-3
v_call: TRBV4-1
d_call: TRBD2
cdr3_aa: CASSQEGTSGFYTDTQYF
cdr3_nt: TGCGCCAGCAGCCAAGAAGGAACTAGCGGGTTCTACACAGATACGCAGTATTTT

j_call: TRBJ1-1
v_call: TRBV7-9
d_call: NA
cdr3_aa: CASSPRDGGSITEAFF
cdr3_nt: TGTGCCAGCAGCCCCAGGGATGGGGGATCCATCACTGAAGCTTTCTTT

j_call: TRBJ2-6
v_call: TRBV5-8
d_call: TRBD1
cdr3_aa: CASSLDRTGLAGANVLTF
cdr3_nt: TGTGCCAGCAGCTTGGACAGGACAGGGCTGGCTGGGGCCAACGTCCTGACTTTC

j_call: TRBJ2-7
v_call: TRBV4-3
d_call: TRBD2
cdr3_aa: CASSQETSGVYEQYF
cdr3_nt: TGCGCCAGCAGCCAAGAGACTAGCGGGGTCTACGAGCAGTACTTC

j_call: TRBJ1-2
v_call: TRBV28
d_call: NA
cdr3_aa: CASSYDSFSNYGYTF
cdr3_nt: TGTGCCAGCAGTTACGACAGTTTCAGTAACTATGGCTACACCTTC

j_call: TRBJ1-1
v_call: TRBV25-1
d_call: NA
cdr3_aa: CASSSGGSEAFF
cdr3_nt: TGTGCCAGCAGTTCCGGAGGCAGTGAAGCTTTCTTT

j_call: TRBJ2-2
v_call: TRBV4-1
d_call: NA
cdr3_aa: CASSPRLTGELFF
cdr3_nt: TGCGCCAGCAGCCCGCGACTGACCGGGGAGCTGTTTTTT

j_call: TRBJ2-7
v_call: TRBV5-6
d_call: NA
cdr3_aa: CASSPVAGGNEQYF
cdr3_nt: TGTGCCAGCAGCCCCGTTGCCGGGGGAAACGAGCAGTACTTC

j_call: TRBJ1-1
v_call: TRBV10-2
d_call: NA
cdr3_aa: CASSDPAGTNGEAFF
cdr3_nt: TGCGCCAGCAGTGACCCAGCGGGGACTAACGGTGAAGCTTTCTTT

j_call: TRBJ2-1
v_call: TRBV7-2
d_call: NA
cdr3_aa: CASTPVDYSYNEQFF
cdr3_nt: TGTGCCAGCACCCCTGTGGACTACTCCTACAATGAGCAGTTCTTC

j_call: TRBJ1-2
v_call: TRBV5-4
d_call: NA
cdr3_aa: CASSLGAGQLYGYTF
cdr3_nt: TGTGCCAGCAGCTTGGGGGCGGGACAACTCTATGGCTACACCTTC

j_call: TRBJ2-1
v_call: TRBV29-1
d_call: NA
cdr3_aa: CSVEVGGGAYNEQFF
cdr3_nt: TGCAGCGTTGAAGTTGGAGGGGGCGCCTACAATGAGCAGTTCTTC

j_call: TRBJ1-5
v_call: TRBV7-9
d_call: NA
cdr3_aa: CASSLSDGQPQHF
cdr3_nt: TGTGCCAGCAGCTTATCAGACGGGCAGCCCCAGCATTTT

j_call: TRBJ1-2
v_call: TRBV28
d_call: NA
cdr3_aa: CASLGRDAEYGYTF
cdr3_nt: TGTGCCAGCTTGGGACGGGACGCGGAGTATGGCTACACCTTC

j_call: TRBJ1-1
v_call: TRBV9
d_call: NA
cdr3_aa: CASSDRTAPPMNTEAFF
cdr3_nt: TGTGCCAGCAGCGACCGGACAGCTCCCCCCATGAACACTGAAGCTTTCTTT

j_call: TRBJ2-7
v_call: TRBV14
d_call: TRBD2
cdr3_aa: CASSQLAGVAYEQYF
cdr3_nt: TGTGCCAGCAGCCAACTAGCGGGAGTTGCCTACGAGCAGTACTTC

j_call: TRBJ1-2
v_call: TRBV9
d_call: NA
cdr3_aa: CASSAQGKDGYTF
cdr3_nt: TGTGCCAGCAGCGCACAGGGTAAGGACGGCTACACCTTC

j_call: TRBJ2-3
v_call: TRBV7-6
d_call: NA
cdr3_aa: CASSLSHGSEGMDTQYF
cdr3_nt: TGTGCCAGCAGCTTATCTCATGGTAGCGAGGGTATGGATACGCAGTATTTT

j_call: TRBJ1-1
v_call: TRBV6-6
d_call: NA
cdr3_aa: CASSYHDTEAFF
cdr3_nt: TGTGCCAGCAGTTACCACGATACTGAAGCTTTCTTT

j_call: TRBJ2-7
v_call: TRBV4-3
d_call: NA
cdr3_aa: CASSLRTWGSYEQYF
cdr3_nt: TGCGCCAGCAGCCTTCGGACTTGGGGTTCCTACGAGCAGTACTTC

j_call: TRBJ1-2
v_call: TRBV7-9
d_call: NA
cdr3_aa: CASNEDSAYGYTF
cdr3_nt: TGTGCCAGCAACGAGGACAGTGCGTATGGCTACACCTTC

j_call: TRBJ2-6
v_call: TRBV6-5
d_call: NA
cdr3_aa: CASSYVSVTSVLTF
cdr3_nt: TGTGCCAGCAGTTATGTATCGGTTACCTCCGTCCTGACTTTC

j_call: TRBJ2-1
v_call: TRBV6-5
d_call: NA
cdr3_aa: CASSYSGEPSYNEQFF
cdr3_nt: TGTGCCAGCAGTTACTCGGGAGAACCGTCCTACAATGAGCAGTTCTTC

j_call: TRBJ2-7
v_call: TRBV9
d_call: NA
cdr3_aa: CASSATGGVYEQYF
cdr3_nt: TGTGCCAGCAGCGCGACAGGCGGGGTATACGAGCAGTACTTC

j_call: TRBJ1-2
v_call: TRBV6-1
d_call: NA
cdr3_aa: CASSEGRGYGYTF
cdr3_nt: TGTGCCAGCAGTGAGGGCAGGGGCTATGGCTACACCTTC

j_call: TRBJ2-5
v_call: TRBV6-5
d_call: TRBD2
cdr3_aa: CASSYTLGLDGETQYF
cdr3_nt: TGTGCCAGCAGTTACACGCTTGGACTAGACGGGGAGACCCAGTACTTC

j_call: TRBJ2-7
v_call: TRBV6-5
d_call: NA
cdr3_aa: CASSVGGAGSYEQYF
cdr3_nt: TGTGCCAGCAGCGTCGGCGGGGCGGGCTCCTACGAGCAGTACTTC

j_call: TRBJ2-2
v_call: TRBV4-3
d_call: NA
cdr3_aa: CASSQDSTAGELFF
cdr3_nt: TGCGCCAGCAGCCAAGACAGTACGGCCGGGGAGCTGTTTTTT

j_call: TRBJ1-1
v_call: TRBV9
d_call: NA
cdr3_aa: CASSVVSNTEAFF
cdr3_nt: TGTGCCAGCAGCGTAGTCTCGAACACTGAAGCTTTCTTT

j_call: TRBJ2-3
v_call: TRBV7-3
d_call: TRBD2
cdr3_aa: CASSLNPTSGGLTDTQYF
cdr3_nt: TGTGCCAGCAGCTTAAATCCGACTAGCGGGGGACTCACAGATACGCAGTATTTT

j_call: TRBJ2-7
v_call: TRBV9
d_call: TRBD1
cdr3_aa: CASSVGTGLSYEQYF
cdr3_nt: TGTGCCAGCAGCGTAGGGACAGGGCTGTCCTACGAGCAGTACTTC

j_call: TRBJ2-2
v_call: TRBV6-5
d_call: NA
cdr3_aa: CASSYTAQAGELFF
cdr3_nt: TGTGCCAGCAGCTATACTGCCCAGGCCGGGGAGCTGTTTTTT

j_call: TRBJ1-6
v_call: TRBV6-1
d_call: NA
cdr3_aa: CASSDRSYNSPLHF
cdr3_nt: TGTGCCAGCAGTGACCGATCCTATAATTCACCCCTCCACTTT

j_call: TRBJ2-7
v_call: TRBV5-6
d_call: NA
cdr3_aa: CASSAGGSYEQYF
cdr3_nt: TGTGCCAGCAGCGCCGGAGGGTCCTACGAGCAGTACTTC

j_call: TRBJ2-5
v_call: TRBV2
d_call: NA
cdr3_aa: CASSEGVWNQETQYF
cdr3_nt: TGTGCCAGCAGTGAAGGGGTCTGGAACCAAGAGACCCAGTACTTC

j_call: TRBJ2-7
v_call: TRBV5-1
d_call: NA
cdr3_aa: CASSLLLGYEQYF
cdr3_nt: TGCGCCAGCAGCTTACTTTTGGGGTACGAGCAGTACTTC

j_call: TRBJ2-1
v_call: TRBV4-3
d_call: NA
cdr3_aa: CASSPLGGEGHNEQFF
cdr3_nt: TGCGCCAGCAGCCCTCTTGGGGGAGAAGGACACAATGAGCAGTTCTTC